These 13 T cell receptor beta chains share one sample of origin, sequenced in a study of blood T cells in healthy people across ages. The second PCR ran about 6 to 12 cycles with a sample-barcoded 5' primer and J-beta primers. A single record per CDR3 protein comes from TCRdb applying MiXCR to the 5' RACE reads. The profile shows 1.5 million to 2 million distinct CDR3 sequences, 28% of them singletons. Sequences were obtained from blood. The receptors were gathered from a woman in her twenties or thirties in good health.

This clonotype was seen ten or more times. V usage is TRBV6-5 and J usage is TRBJ1-4, with 11 positions matching TRBD1. The V gene's germline CDR1 is MNHEY and CDR2 SVGAGI. This CDR3 has 18 residues. V was clipped by 0 bases and J by 0 bases; unmatched bases: 3. CDR3 in amino acids: CASSYSADRGPTNEKLFF. CDR3 DNA: TGTGCCAGCAGTTACTCCGCGGACAGGGGGCCAACTAATGAAAAACTGTTTTTT.

V usage is TRBV25-1 and J usage is TRBJ1-2; TRBD1 is a possible D gene (5 bases). Germline V gene sequence: CDR1 MGHDK, CDR2 SYGVNS. Trimming cost V 3 bases and J 7 bases, with 12 bases left between them. CDR3 size: 13 residues. The chain's CDR3 is CASSEMGTGGYTF. DNA for the CDR3: TGTGCCAGCAGTGAGATGGGGACGGGTGGCTACACCTTC.

V is TRBV7-2 and J is TRBJ1-1; the match to TRBD1 covers 10 bases. The CDR3 totals 18 residues. CDR1 is SGHTA and CDR2 is FQGNSA in the germline V gene. The V gene end was trimmed by 2 bases and the J gene end by 3 bases; junction bases not matched to a gene: 12. CDR3 bases: TGTGCCAGCAGCTTAACCCATAGACAGGGGGCCGGGGACACTGAAGCTTTCTTT. This gives the protein CASSLTHRQGAGDTEAFF.

This chain uses TRBV6-6 with TRBJ1-5; D call uncertain. Deletions cut 8 bases from V and 5 bases from J, with 13 bases between. The germline V gene encodes CDR1 MNHNY and CDR2 SVGAGI (reference sequence). The CDR3 length is 13 residues. The CDR3 DNA follows: TGTGCCAGCTCCTTTTCTCCGGATCAGCCCCAGCATTTT. Its translation is CASSFSPDQPQHF.

This rearrangement joins TRBV20-1 to TRBJ2-5; the D gene could be TRBD1 or TRBD2 (6 bases each). CDR3 length: 11 amino acids. The germline gives CDR1 DFQATT, CDR2 SNEGSKA (reference sequence). CDR3 nucleotide sequence: TGCTCAAGGGGGGCAGGTGAGACCCAGTACTTC. It codes for CSRGAGETQYF.

This clonotype was picked up one time. This rearrangement joins TRBV6-5 to TRBJ1-4; D call uncertain. From germline, CDR1 is MNHEY and CDR2 SVGAGI. The CDR3 is 13 amino acids. Trimming shortened V by 6 bases and J by 0 bases, and 5 bases separated the two germline ends. In DNA, the CDR3 is TGTGCCAGCAGAAAAACAACTAATGAAAAACTGTTTTTT. Translation gives CASRKTTNEKLFF.

This rearrangement joins TRBV3-1 to TRBJ1-2, with TRBD1 as a possible D gene (5 bases). The length of the CDR3 is 12 residues. CDR1 and CDR2 from the germline V gene are LGHDT and YNNKEL (reference sequence). The V end was cut by 3 bases, the J end by 6 bases, with 8 bases between. The CDR3 region has the DNA TGTGCCAGCAGCCAGGACATTAATGGCTACACCTTC. Translated, it gives CASSQDINGYTF.

This clonotype turned up a few times. J is TRBJ1-5 and V is TRBV6-5; D unclear. This CDR3 has 17 amino acids. Germline CDR1 is MNHEY and CDR2 is SVGAGI. The germline V and J ends were trimmed by 2 bases and 1 base, with 15 bases remaining between them. This CDR3 is CASSYRWPPDSNQPQHF. The DNA for the CDR3 is TGTGCCAGCAGTTACAGGTGGCCCCCGGACAGCAATCAGCCCCAGCATTTT.

This clonotype was seen at least ten times. This chain joins TRBV12-3 or TRBV12-4 and TRBJ2-7; D remains ambiguous. The germline V and J ends were trimmed by 2 bases and 6 bases, with 8 bases remaining between them. CDR3 length: 12 residues. The CDR3 coding sequence is TGTGCCAGCAGTTTAACCGGGCTCGAGCAGTACTTC. Its protein is CASSLTGLEQYF.

This clonotype showed up just a few times. This chain links TRBV20-1 with TRBJ2-7; D is perhaps TRBD1 (5 bases). With 0 bases removed from V and 1 base from J, the gap between germline ends came to 13 bases. CDR3 length: 15 amino acids. CDR1 is DFQATT, CDR2 SNEGSKA, per germline (reference sequence). As DNA, the CDR3 is TGCAGTGCTAGAGATCCCCCCCAGGGTTCCTACGAGCAGTACTTC. Protein sequence: CSARDPPQGSYEQYF.

On this clonotype itself: Germline and junction disagree at one end, which may indicate a read error. The chain has TRBV6-5 and TRBJ2-3, with 7 bases aligning to TRBD2. The CDR3 loop spans 15 amino acids. Germline CDR1 MNHEY, CDR2 SVGAGI. Written as DNA, the CDR3 is TGTGCCAGCAGCCCTTCGGGGGGATCGGCAGATACGCAGTGTTTT. Its protein is CASSPSGGSADTQCF.

This clonotype showed up just a few times. This chain links TRBV5-1 with TRBJ2-5; 11 positions match TRBD2. Germline assignment: CDR1 SGHRS and CDR2 YFSETQ. The J segment lost 2 bases and the V segment lost 4 bases, leaving 10 bases of the junction unmatched. The length of the CDR3 is 17 residues. Written as DNA, the CDR3 is TGCGCCAGCAGCCTGGGTGCTAGCGGGGGGTATCAAGAGACCCAGTACTTC. It is translated as CASSLGASGGYQETQYF.

The chain recombines TRBV11-2 with TRBJ1-1, with D possibly being TRBD1 (5 bases). With 1 base removed from V and 3 bases from J, the gap between germline ends came to 12 bases. CDR3 length: 15 amino acids. Germline CDR1 reads SGHAT; CDR2 reads FQNNGV. CDR3 residues: CASSLAGQIYTEAFF. The DNA for the CDR3 is TGTGCCAGCAGCTTAGCGGGGCAGATATACACTGAAGCTTTCTTT. Full variable domain (rest looked up from reference TRBV11-2 and TRBJ1-1): EAGVAQSPRYKIIEKRQSVAFWCNPISGHATLYWYQQILGQGPKLLIQFQNNGVVDDSQLPKDRFSAERLKGVDSTLKIQPAKLEDSAVYLCASSLAGQIYTEAFFGQGTRLTVV.